This record covers a single TCR beta chain. Antigen unknown. This entry is derived from a study of post-analysis software for immune sequencing data. Study-level information: Relapsing-remitting, secondary progressive and progressive-relapsing forms made up the multiple sclerosis disease courses.

V was cut by 0 bases and J by 4 bases, with 5 bases left in between. Per germline, CDR1 DFQATT and CDR2 SNEGSKA (reference sequence). This CDR3 region has 12 residues. Study-wide findings and caveats: F-measure co-clustering was strong for batch-matched samples. TRBV segments more frequent in patients than in controls numbered five and included TRBV5-6, TRBV5-1 and TRBV20-1. Significantly decreased normalized Chao1 diversity was recorded for multiple sclerosis patients relative to controls.

TCR beta cDNA libraries had unique molecular identifiers. Researchers reported 400,000 to 550,000 cDNA molecules coming from approximately 1 to 10 million T cells. TCRdb processed the PCR reads anew with MiXCR; each CDR3 protein has one entry. The data hold some 690,000 distinct CDR3 sequences, with 30% observed a single time. Material for sequencing was blood. This sequence was found in a girl aged 10 to 17 with multiple sclerosis. The chain is built from TRBV20-1 and TRBJ2-3; D ambiguous. CDR3 sequence (DNA): TGCAGTGCTAGAGAGCCACCAGATACGCAGTATTTT. Its protein is CSAREPPDTQYF.